The 25 T cell receptor beta chains presented below share a single source sample, sequenced in a study of control samples from healthy donors and cancer patients. Profiled with immunoSEQ multiplex PCR; TCRdb holds only in-frame clones, not every one. The data hold around 100,000 clones, with less than 90% observed a single time. Sequencing was carried out using blood. Every receptor here comes from a woman aged 50 to 65 in good health.

The chain joins TRBV30 to TRBJ1-4; no clear D gene. The V gene's germline CDR1 is GTSNPN and CDR2 SVGIG (reference sequence). This CDR3 region has 13 residues. V was shortened by 0 bases and J by 4 bases, with 6 bases between the two germline ends. Here the CDR3 DNA reads TGTGCCTGGAGTGTACGCGTTAATGAAAAACTGTTTTTT. The encoded protein is CAWSVRVNEKLFF.

The V call is TRBV7-9, the J call TRBJ1-4; 7 nucleotides agree with TRBD1. The CDR3 has 16 amino acids. The germline CDR1 and CDR2 sequences are SEHNR and FQNEAQ (reference sequence). The V and J ends lost 2 bases and 5 bases, in that order; junction bases with no gene match: 8. The CDR3: CASSLSKGQLNEKLFF. As DNA, the CDR3 is TGTGCCAGCAGCTTAAGTAAGGGACAGCTAAATGAAAAACTGTTTTTT.

J is TRBJ2-6 and V is TRBV27; the match to TRBD1 covers 7 bases. This CDR3 contains 16 residues. CDR1 and CDR2 from the germline V gene are MNHEY and SMNVEV (reference sequence). V gave up 7 bases and J gave up 4 bases; unmatched junction bases: 10. The CDR3 region has the DNA TGTGCCAGCACCAAACAGGGGCGTGCAGGGGCCAACGTCCTGACTTTC. As protein: CASTKQGRAGANVLTF.

The chain has TRBV27 and TRBJ2-1, with D perhaps TRBD2 (6 bases). CDR1 MNHEY and CDR2 SMNVEV come from the germline V gene (reference sequence). The length of the CDR3 is 16 residues. Trimming left V 0 bases short and J 0 bases short, with 9 bases between. CDR3 sequence: CASSLSAGSSYNEQFF. The CDR3 DNA reads TGTGCCAGCAGTTTATCGGCGGGGTCCTCCTACAATGAGCAGTTCTTC.

The rearrangement links TRBV6-5 to TRBJ2-7, with TRBD2 matching 9 bases. Germline trimming cut 2 bases from V and 2 bases from J; bases unmatched to any gene: 4. Germline CDR1 MNHEY, CDR2 SVGAGI. CDR3 length: 15 amino acids. The CDR3 DNA follows: TGTGCCAGCAGTTACGGAGCGGGAGGTACCTACGAGCAGTACGTC. Translation gives CASSYGAGGTYEQYV.

The V and J genes are TRBV3-1 (or the pseudogene TRBV3-2) and TRBJ2-7, with 7 bases aligning to TRBD2. The germline CDR1 and CDR2 sequences are LGHDT and YNNKEL (reference sequence). Trimming removed 2 bases from V and 5 bases from J; junction bases left unmatched: 9. This CDR3 has 15 residues. CDR3 region: CASSQRAGTEDEQYV. The CDR3 coding sequence is TGTGCCAGCAGCCAAAGAGCGGGGACTGAGGACGAGCAGTACGTC.

The chain employs TRBV11-2 and TRBJ1-5; the D is unclear. In germline, CDR1 is SGHAT, CDR2 FQNNGV. Trimming took off 1 base at V and 5 bases at J, with 6 bases between the two ends. The CDR3 length is 13 residues. This chain's CDR3 is CASSLGRDQPQHF. The CDR3 nucleotides read TGTGCCAGCAGCTTAGGTCGGGATCAGCCCCAGCATTTT.

The chain joins TRBV27 to TRBJ2-4; 9 nucleotides match TRBD1. V was clipped by 1 base and J by 4 bases; unmatched bases: 11. Germline V CDR1 and CDR2: MNHEY, SMNVEV (reference sequence). This CDR3 is 18 amino acids long. The CDR3 is CASSLFPPGQGTKNIQYF. Here the CDR3 DNA reads TGTGCCAGCAGTTTATTCCCTCCGGGACAGGGTACTAAAAACATTCAGTACTTC.

The chain employs TRBV24-1 and TRBJ2-3; 7 positions agree with TRBD2. The J segment lost 6 bases and the V segment lost 0 bases, leaving 8 bases of the junction unmatched. Per germline, CDR1 KGHDR and CDR2 SFDVKD. CDR3 length: 16 residues. The CDR3 bases are TGTGCCACCAGTGATTTGTCTGCAGGGAGGGTGGATACGCAGTATTTT. Translated: CATSDLSAGRVDTQYF.

The V gene is TRBV19, the J gene TRBJ1-2; no clear D gene. The CDR3 is 14 amino acids. From germline, CDR1 is LNHDA and CDR2 SQIVND (reference sequence). The V gene lost 0 bases and the J gene lost 4 bases, with 9 bases spanning the gap. CDR3 coding DNA: TGTGCCAGTAGTATAGATCCCCCGTTCTATGGCTACACCTTC. It specifies CASSIDPPFYGYTF. The full variable domain, with the rest looked up from reference TRBV19 and TRBJ1-2, is DGGITQSPKYLFRKEGQNVTLSCEQNLNHDAMYWYRQDPGQGLRLIYYSQIVNDFQKGDIAEGYSVSREKKESFPLTVTSAQKNPTAFYLCASSIDPPFYGYTFGSGTRLTVV.

The rearrangement links TRBV6-5 to TRBJ1-6; TRBD1 agrees at 8 bases. Looked up from germline, CDR1 is MNHEY and CDR2 is SVGAGI. J was trimmed by 14 bases and V by 5 bases; bases with no gene match: 8. There are 13 residues in the CDR3. CDR3 in amino acids: CASSRDRMGTLHF. As DNA, the CDR3 is TGTGCCAGCAGTAGGGACAGGATGGGGACCCTCCACTTT.

V gene TRBV7-2 combines with J gene TRBJ1-1; D is unresolved. Between the trimmed V and J ends, which lost 4 bases and 6 bases, there was a span of 6 bases. The germline V gene encodes CDR1 SGHTA and CDR2 FQGNSA. The CDR3 extends over 11 amino acids. This CDR3 is CASSSPPEAFF. CDR3 bases: TGTGCCAGCAGCTCTCCTCCTGAAGCTTTCTTT.

V and J are TRBV6-4 and TRBJ2-3, with 12 bases lining up with TRBD2. The CDR3 has 14 residues. CDR1 MRHNA and CDR2 SNTAGT come from the germline V gene. Germline trimming cut 6 bases from V and 3 bases from J; bases unmatched to any gene: 1. CDR3 DNA: TGTGCCAGCAGCCTAGCGGGAGGGACAGATACGCAGTATTTT. Translating gives CASSLAGGTDTQYF.

The chain carries TRBV19 and TRBJ2-1; 7 bases map to TRBD2. Germline values: CDR1 LNHDA, CDR2 SQIVND (reference sequence). V trimming: 7 bases; J trimming: 5 bases; junction bases outside the gene matches: 11. This CDR3 contains 15 residues. For the CDR3, the DNA is TGTGCCAGTAAGGTGAGGGACTATAATGACAATGAGCAGTTCTTC. This encodes CASKVRDYNDNEQFF.

The rearrangement links TRBV7-3 to TRBJ2-3; TRBD2 agrees at 9 bases. Germline loops: CDR1 SGHTA, CDR2 FQGTGA. V lost 1 base, J lost 0 bases, and 2 bases stayed unmatched. The CDR3 runs 16 residues. The chain's CDR3 is CASSLKGLASTDTQYF. In DNA form, the CDR3 reads TGTGCCAGCAGCTTAAAGGGACTAGCAAGCACAGATACGCAGTATTTT.

This chain joins TRBV18 and TRBJ1-2, with 9 bases fitting TRBD1. The CDR3 has 14 residues. Germline V gives CDR1 KGHSH, CDR2 LQKENI. Germline trimming cut 3 bases from V and 6 bases from J; bases unmatched to any gene: 5. The CDR3 reads CASSPLDRGHGYTF. The CDR3 region has the DNA TGTGCCAGCTCACCGTTGGACAGGGGTCATGGCTACACCTTC.

This sequence joins TRBV6-5 and TRBJ1-5; D remains unclear. The CDR3 loop spans 13 amino acids. The germline V and J ends were trimmed by 2 bases and 0 bases, with 2 bases remaining between them. Germline values: CDR1 MNHEY, CDR2 SVGAGI. CDR3 loop: CASSYRSNQPQHF. CDR3 nucleotide sequence: TGTGCCAGCAGTTACCGTAGCAATCAGCCCCAGCATTTT.

The chain has TRBV27 and TRBJ1-5, with 8 bases lining up with TRBD1. V lost 2 bases and J lost 7; bases outside the gene matches: 7. Germline V gene lookup returns CDR1 MNHEY and CDR2 SMNVEV (reference sequence). This CDR3 has 15 residues. CDR3 protein: CASSLAGGAKQPQHF. DNA of the CDR3: TGTGCCAGCAGTTTAGCAGGGGGCGCGAAACAGCCCCAGCATTTT.

The count of this clone is one. The V gene is TRBV5-1, the J gene TRBJ2-1, with no clear D. CDR3 length: 11 residues. Germline V gene data show CDR1 as SGHRS and CDR2 as YFSETQ. Trimming took off 6 bases at V and 5 bases at J, with 6 bases between the two ends. CDR3 sequence: CASMGNNEQFF. CDR3 nucleotides: TGCGCCAGCATGGGGAACAATGAGCAGTTCTTC. Based on the CDR3 plus reference TRBV5-1 and TRBJ2-1, the full variable domain is KAGVTQTPRYLIKTRGQQVTLSCSPISGHRSVSWYQQTPGQGLQFLFEYFSETQRNKGNFPGRFSGRQFSNSRSEMNVSTLELGDSALYLCASMGNNEQFFGPGTRLTVL.

V usage is TRBV30 and J usage is TRBJ2-6; 7 nucleotides agree with TRBD2. CDR3 length: 13 residues. Germline CDR1 and CDR2: GTSNPN and SVGIG (reference sequence). Germline trimming cut 5 bases from V and 2 bases from J; bases unmatched to any gene: 0. CDR3 nucleotides: TGTGCCTGGGGGGGGGCTGGGGCCAACGTCCTGACTTTC. Protein product: CAWGGAGANVLTF.

The V and J genes are TRBV5-1 and TRBJ2-3; 8 nucleotides align to TRBD2. Germline CDR1 is SGHRS and CDR2 is YFSETQ. The CDR3 runs to 13 residues. Trimming took 7 bases from V and 6 from J; bases not matched to a gene: 7. The CDR3 DNA reads as TGCGCCAGCGAATCGGGGGGGCGGGATACGCAGTATTTT. Encoded protein: CASESGGRDTQYF.

This chain links TRBV6-5 with TRBJ1-3; no definite D call. Germline-derived CDR1 and CDR2 are MNHEY and SVGAGI. The CDR3 consists of 14 residues. Trimming took off 5 bases at V and 0 bases at J, with 8 bases between the two ends. CDR3 amino acids: CASSPFNSGNTIYF. The DNA for the CDR3 is TGTGCCAGCAGTCCCTTTAACTCTGGAAACACCATATATTTT.

This chain joins TRBV4-1 and TRBJ2-2, with 10 positions matching TRBD2. V shed 3 bases, J shed 10 bases, and the junction held 17 bases outside the gene matches. This CDR3 region has 18 residues. Looked up from germline, CDR1 is MGHRA and CDR2 is YSYEKL. CDR3 residues: CASSHGTSDPPGSAELFF. The CDR3 nucleotides read TGCGCCAGCAGCCACGGGACTAGCGACCCACCGGGCTCCGCGGAGCTGTTTTTT.

The chain links TRBV5-6 to TRBJ2-2; D not resolved. V shed 0 bases and J shed 1 base, with 7 bases lying between them. This CDR3 comprises 15 residues. Germline CDR1 and CDR2: SGHDT and YYEEEE. The CDR3 nucleotides are TGTGCCAGCAGCTTGGGGTTAGGGAACACCGGGGAGCTGTTTTTT. This translates into CASSLGLGNTGELFF.

V gene TRBV6-7 combines with J gene TRBJ1-3; D remains unclear. TRBV6-7 is designated an ORF whose function remains uncertain. Between the trimmed V and J ends, which lost 6 bases and 3 bases, there was a span of 18 bases. The CDR3 has 16 amino acids. The DNA of the CDR3 is TGTGCCAGCAGGTACCAGATGGTTACATATGGAAACACCATATATTTT. It specifies CASRYQMVTYGNTIYF.